This TCR beta chain derives from a study of OX40 agonist ivuxolimab in advanced cancers. Study overall: Dosing consisted of intravenous ivuxolimab at 0.01 to 10 mg/kg every 2 weeks.

Sampling times: baseline, cycle 4 day 1, cycle 7 day 1. Method: immunoSEQ multiplex PCR; TCRdb's copy keeps in-frame clones and lacks some. The repertoire holds around 58,000 clones, with approximately 86% as singletons. Remarks on this clone: Its antigen is as yet unknown.

General study results and limits: The investigators did not determine what antigen specificity the expanded peripheral T cells had. At doses 0.1 to 3.0 mg/kg, CD4+ and CD8+ clones expanded.

Losses at the gene ends were 4 bases for V and 2 bases for J; bases not matched to a gene: 5. The CDR3 runs to 14 residues. The germline CDR1 and CDR2 sequences are SGHAT and FQNNGV. The rearrangement uses TRBV11-2 and TRBJ2-7; TRBD1 agrees at 7 bases. This sample comprised CD4+ or CD8+ T cells sorted from blood, obtained in a trial of the OX40 agonist ivuxolimab. This TCR was recovered from an adult with an advanced solid tumor such as melanoma, head and neck, liver or kidney cancer. This chain's CDR3 is CASSSSGGPYEQYF. CDR3 sequence (DNA): TGTGCCAGCAGCTCATCAGGGGGTCCCTACGAGCAGTACTTC.